This TCR beta chain was identified in a study of post-analysis software for immune sequencing data. Study in general: In terms of disease course, relapsing-remitting, secondary progressive and progressive-relapsing multiple sclerosis were included. Findings of the study overall: Patients carried several TRBV segments more frequently than controls did, and TRBV5-6, TRBV5-1 and TRBV20-1 were among them. Clustering by F measure revealed strong co-clustering among samples prepared together in one batch. Multiple sclerosis was associated with a significant reduction in normalized Chao1 diversity relative to controls.

Unique molecular identifiers were built into the TCR beta cDNA libraries. TCRdb reanalysed the PCR reads using MiXCR and keeps one entry per CDR3 protein. The sample holds approximately 690,000 distinct CDR3 sequences; approximately 60% are singletons and the top ten take roughly 12%. Points on this clonotype: What it recognizes is unknown.

CDR1 and CDR2 (germline): SGHTA, FQGNSA. The CDR3 runs to 15 residues. Trimming pared 2 bases from V and 9 bases from J, leaving 17 bases between. This sequence joins TRBV7-2 and TRBJ2-1; tentatively, D is TRBD2 (5 bases). The origin of this receptor is a girl aged 2 to 10 with multiple sclerosis. The sequencing input was blood. Here the CDR3 reads CASSLTSSQISEQFF. The CDR3 DNA sequence: TGTGCCAGCAGCTTAACTTCTAGCCAGATCAGTGAGCAGTTCTTC.